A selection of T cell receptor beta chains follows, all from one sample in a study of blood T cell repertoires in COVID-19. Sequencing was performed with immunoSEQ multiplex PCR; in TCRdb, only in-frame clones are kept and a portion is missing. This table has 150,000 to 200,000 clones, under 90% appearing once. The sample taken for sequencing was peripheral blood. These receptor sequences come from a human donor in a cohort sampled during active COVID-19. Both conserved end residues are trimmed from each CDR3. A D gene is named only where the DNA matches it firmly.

CDR3 protein: ASSHGAGTGGNEQF
J gene: TRBJ2-1
V gene: TRBV4-1
CDR3 length: 14
D gene: TRBD1

CDR3 protein: ASSPRTSNTGELF
J gene: TRBJ2-2
V gene: TRBV7-8
CDR3 length: 13
D gene: TRBD2

CDR3 protein: ASSQDRPGAEYSNQPQH
J gene: TRBJ1-5
V gene: TRBV3-1/TRBV3-2
CDR3 length: 17
D gene: NA

CDR3 protein: ASAPGLQETQY
J gene: TRBJ2-5
V gene: TRBV28
CDR3 length: 11
D gene: TRBD2

CDR3 protein: ASSLAPGQVSYEQY
J gene: TRBJ2-7
V gene: TRBV5-4
CDR3 length: 14
D gene: TRBD1

CDR3 protein: ASSEGRWAAYEQY
J gene: TRBJ2-7
V gene: TRBV2
CDR3 length: 13
D gene: NA

CDR3 protein: ASSASLPVANYGYT
J gene: TRBJ1-2
V gene: TRBV9
CDR3 length: 14
D gene: NA

CDR3 protein: ASSQDSVNEQF
J gene: TRBJ2-1
V gene: TRBV4-1
CDR3 length: 11
D gene: NA

CDR3 protein: ASSGTGSGNTIY
J gene: TRBJ1-3
V gene: TRBV2
CDR3 length: 12
D gene: NA

CDR3 protein: ASSLSVTGEVKNIQY
J gene: TRBJ2-4
V gene: TRBV5-1
CDR3 length: 15
D gene: NA

CDR3 protein: AIMGENYEQY
J gene: TRBJ2-7
V gene: TRBV10-3
CDR3 length: 10
D gene: NA

CDR3 protein: ASSIWQGYNQPQH
J gene: TRBJ1-5
V gene: TRBV19
CDR3 length: 13
D gene: NA

CDR3 protein: ASSLVTSPNYGYT
J gene: TRBJ1-2
V gene: TRBV7-9
CDR3 length: 13
D gene: NA

CDR3 protein: ASSQDRLAGGPTDTQY
J gene: TRBJ2-3
V gene: TRBV4-1
CDR3 length: 16
D gene: TRBD2

CDR3 protein: ASSQDPGQSLSGANVLT
J gene: TRBJ2-6
V gene: TRBV14
CDR3 length: 17
D gene: TRBD1

CDR3 protein: ASSEVASGGILETQY
J gene: TRBJ2-5
V gene: TRBV2
CDR3 length: 15
D gene: TRBD2

CDR3 protein: ASTRGGGNQPQH
J gene: TRBJ1-5
V gene: TRBV6-5
CDR3 length: 12
D gene: NA

CDR3 protein: ASSPSGGPPNEQF
J gene: TRBJ2-1
V gene: TRBV7-8
CDR3 length: 13
D gene: TRBD2

CDR3 protein: ASSLEGDPWIAEAF
J gene: TRBJ1-1
V gene: TRBV7-9
CDR3 length: 14
D gene: NA

CDR3 protein: ASSLEGQGITEAF
J gene: TRBJ1-1
V gene: TRBV5-1
CDR3 length: 13
D gene: TRBD1

CDR3 protein: ASSLGASTEAF
J gene: TRBJ1-1
V gene: TRBV11-3
CDR3 length: 11
D gene: NA

CDR3 protein: ASSAGRSEQY
J gene: TRBJ2-7
V gene: TRBV7-9
CDR3 length: 10
D gene: TRBD2